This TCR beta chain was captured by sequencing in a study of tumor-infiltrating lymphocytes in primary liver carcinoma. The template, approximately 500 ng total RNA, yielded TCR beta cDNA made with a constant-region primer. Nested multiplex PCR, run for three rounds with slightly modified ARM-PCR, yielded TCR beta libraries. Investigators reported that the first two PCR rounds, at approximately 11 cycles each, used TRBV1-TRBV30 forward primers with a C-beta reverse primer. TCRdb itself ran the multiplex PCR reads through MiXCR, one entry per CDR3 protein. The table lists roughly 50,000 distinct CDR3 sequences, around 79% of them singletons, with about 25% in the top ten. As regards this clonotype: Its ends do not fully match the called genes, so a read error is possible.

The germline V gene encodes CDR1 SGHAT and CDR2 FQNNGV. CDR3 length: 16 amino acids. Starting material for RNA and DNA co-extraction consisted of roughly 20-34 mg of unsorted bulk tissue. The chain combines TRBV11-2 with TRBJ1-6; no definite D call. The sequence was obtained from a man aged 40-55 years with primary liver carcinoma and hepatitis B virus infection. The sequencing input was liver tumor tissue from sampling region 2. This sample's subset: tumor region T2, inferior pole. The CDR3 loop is CACSPRAGLLNLPLHF. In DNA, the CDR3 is TGTGCCTGCAGCCCCCGGGCAGGCTTACTCAATTTACCCCTCCACTTT.